The 7 T cell receptor beta chains below come from one sample, sequenced in a study of stem cell transplantation in POMP-related autoinflammatory disease. Method: immunoSEQ multiplex PCR; TCRdb's copy keeps in-frame clones and lacks some. Here the sample spans some 70,000 clones, roughly 93% being singletons. Sample: CD4+ T cells from PBMCs, taken after stem cell transplantation. The receptors come from a human patient with POMP-related autoinflammation and immune dysregulation (PRAID). Part of the T cell pool may stem from the graft donor.

This chain joins TRBV19 and TRBJ2-3, with D unresolved. CDR3 length: 14 residues. Germline CDR1 reads LNHDA; CDR2 reads SQIVND (reference sequence). V was trimmed by 4 bases and J by 0 bases, leaving 8 bases between them. The CDR3 loop is CASSTGPSTDTQYF. In nucleotides, the CDR3 is TGTGCCAGTAGTACTGGCCCTAGCACAGATACGCAGTATTTT. Full variable domain (rest looked up from reference TRBV19 and TRBJ2-3): DGGITQSPKYLFRKEGQNVTLSCEQNLNHDAMYWYRQDPGQGLRLIYYSQIVNDFQKGDIAEGYSVSREKKESFPLTVTSAQKNPTAFYLCASSTGPSTDTQYFGPGTRLTVL.

The V call is TRBV6-5, the J call TRBJ2-7; 10 positions match TRBD1. The CDR3 has 15 residues. CDR1 MNHEY and CDR2 SVGAGI come from the germline V gene. The V gene end was trimmed by 5 bases and the J gene end by 2 bases; junction bases not matched to a gene: 6. The CDR3: CASSRQGAKPYEQYF. DNA for the CDR3: TGTGCCAGCAGTAGACAGGGGGCTAAACCCTACGAGCAGTACTTC.

V gene TRBV10-3 combines with J gene TRBJ2-1; D is possibly TRBD1 or TRBD2 (5 bases each). The CDR3 has 15 residues. The V end lost 4 bases, the J end lost 4 bases, and 14 bases lay between the germline ends. CDR1 is ENHRY and CDR2 is SYGVKD in the germline V gene. DNA of the CDR3: TGTGCCATCAGTGCACCGGGACGGAATTACAATGAGCAGTTCTTC. Translation gives CAISAPGRNYNEQFF.

Only one count was recorded for this clone. The V gene is TRBV10-2, the J gene TRBJ2-5; 9 bases align to TRBD1. Germline-derived CDR1 and CDR2 are WSHSY and SAAADI. This CDR3 has 14 residues. J gave up 1 base and V 8 bases, and 5 bases lay outside the gene matches. The CDR3 spells CASWTGEFQETQYF. The CDR3 DNA is TGCGCCAGCTGGACAGGGGAGTTCCAAGAGACCCAGTACTTC.

This clone occurred a few times. The rearrangement links TRBV7-8 to TRBJ1-4; D gene uncertain. CDR3 length equals 12 residues. Trimming removed 4 bases from V and 7 bases from J, with 7 bases in between. The germline V gene encodes CDR1 SGHVS and CDR2 FQNEAQ. The CDR3 nucleotides are TGTGCCAGCAGCTCACTGGGTGAAAAACTGTTTTTT. It yields the protein CASSSLGEKLFF.

This sequence joins TRBV15 and TRBJ2-1, with 8 nucleotides matching TRBD2. The V segment lost 3 bases and the J segment 3 bases; nucleotides outside the gene matches: 10. The germline gives CDR1 LNHNV, CDR2 YYDKDF (reference sequence). CDR3 length: 17 residues. The chain's CDR3 is CATSSSGGLAGYNEQFF. CDR3 DNA: TGTGCCACCAGCAGCTCCGGCGGGCTAGCGGGCTACAATGAGCAGTTCTTC. Looking up the rest from reference TRBV15 and TRBJ2-1 gives the full variable domain: DAMVIQNPRYQVTQFGKPVTLSCSQTLNHNVMYWYQQKSSQAPKLLFHYYDKDFNNEADTPDNFQSRRPNTSFCFLDIRSPGLGDTAMYLCATSSSGGLAGYNEQFFGPGTRLTVL.

The rearrangement uses TRBV19 and TRBJ2-1; 8 bases align to TRBD2. Germline CDR1 and CDR2: LNHDA and SQIVND (reference sequence). This CDR3 region has 15 residues. The J segment lost 0 bases and the V segment lost 6 bases, leaving 4 bases of the junction unmatched. The chain's CDR3 is CASSGLASSYNEQFF. The DNA for the CDR3 is TGTGCCAGTAGCGGACTAGCCAGCTCCTACAATGAGCAGTTCTTC.